This record concerns one TCR beta chain sequence. The germline V gene has CDR1 GTSNPN and CDR2 SVGIG (reference sequence). The CDR3 is made up of 15 amino acids. Trimming left V 2 bases short and J 4 bases short, with 15 bases between. Sequenced by immunoSEQ multiplex PCR; TCRdb stores in-frame clones only, minus some. Among around 150,000 clones listed, around nine tenths were seen once. This specimen comes from a study of control samples from healthy donors and cancer patients. The rearrangement links TRBV30 to TRBJ1-5; D might be TRBD1 (5 bases). Sequencing was done on a sample of blood. This receptor was obtained from a man in his thirties or forties in good health. CDR3 DNA: TGTGCCTGGAGTTACGGAGGGACTCCTAATCAGCCCCAGCATTTT. Protein product: CAWSYGGTPNQPQHF. Full variable domain (remainder filled in from reference TRBV30 and TRBJ1-5): SQTIHQWPATLVQPVGSPLSLECTVEGTSNPNLYWYRQAAGRGLQLLFYSVGIGQISSEVPQNLSASRPQDRQFILSSKKLLLSDSGFYLCAWSYGGTPNQPQHFGDGTRLSIL.